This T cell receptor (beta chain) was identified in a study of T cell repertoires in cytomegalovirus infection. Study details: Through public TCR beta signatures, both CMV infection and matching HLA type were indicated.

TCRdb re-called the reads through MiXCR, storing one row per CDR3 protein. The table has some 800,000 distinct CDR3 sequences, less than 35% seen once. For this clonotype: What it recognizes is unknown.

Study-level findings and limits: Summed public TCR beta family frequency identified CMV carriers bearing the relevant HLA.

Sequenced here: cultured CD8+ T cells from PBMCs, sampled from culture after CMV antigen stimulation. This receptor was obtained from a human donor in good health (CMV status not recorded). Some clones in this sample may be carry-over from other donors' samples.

The CDR3 loop is CASSLYGTGSRGYTF. The CDR3, as DNA: TGTGCCAGCAGTCTATACGGGACAGGTTCTCGGGGCTACACCTTC. The chain employs TRBV12-3 or TRBV12-4 and TRBJ1-2; TRBD1 agrees at 8 bases. Losses at the gene ends were 5 bases for V and 8 bases for J; bases not matched to a gene: 13. The length of the CDR3 is 15 residues.